The 16 T cell receptor beta chains below come from one sample, sequenced in a study of T cells in tuberculosis. Method: immunoSEQ multiplex PCR; TCRdb's copy keeps in-frame clones and lacks some. The sample comprises roughly 32,000 clones, roughly 95% of which are singletons, and 2% to 3% rests with the top ten. Sequences were obtained from PBMCs. The receptors were sampled from a donor aged 10-29 years with latent tuberculosis or without tuberculosis infection.

The chain couples TRBV5-1 to TRBJ2-7; 7 bases map to TRBD2. The CDR3 runs to 13 residues. Germline trimming cut 9 bases from V and 4 bases from J; bases unmatched to any gene: 10. The germline CDR1 and CDR2 sequences are SGHRS and YFSETQ. DNA for the CDR3: TGCGCCAAGCCCGGGACTACTCAATACGAGCAGTACTTC. This translates into CAKPGTTQYEQYF.

This clone was counted once. The chain couples TRBV15 to TRBJ2-7; D possibly corresponds to TRBD2 (5 bases). Germline loops: CDR1 LNHNV, CDR2 YYDKDF (reference sequence). V was pared by 5 bases and J by 3 bases, with 11 bases between. This CDR3 spans 13 amino acids. The CDR3 nucleotides are TGTGCCACCAGCCCCTCTGACTACTACGAGCAGTACTTC. This translates into CATSPSDYYEQYF.

The chain couples TRBV19 to TRBJ2-7; the match to TRBD1 covers 10 bases. J was trimmed by 5 bases and V by 3 bases; bases with no gene match: 4. Germline CDR1 is LNHDA and CDR2 is SQIVND (reference sequence). The CDR3 sequence is 14 residues long. The CDR3 sequence is CASSIGQGEDEQYF. CDR3 DNA: TGTGCCAGTAGTATCGGACAGGGGGAGGACGAGCAGTACTTC.

The J gene is TRBJ2-2, the V gene TRBV5-8; 10 bases are a match to TRBD2. Unmatched junction bases numbered 5, after V lost 3 bases and J lost 0 bases. CDR3 size: 17 residues. Germline values: CDR1 SGHTS, CDR2 YDEGEE. The CDR3 DNA sequence: TGTGCCAGCAGCTGGGAAGGACTAGCGGCGAACACCGGGGAGCTGTTTTTT. Protein: CASSWEGLAANTGELFF.

The CDR3 region is CASKPRDTETNEKLFF. The CDR3, as DNA: TGTGCCAGCAAACCTCGGGACACCGAAACTAATGAAAAACTGTTTTTT. This chain links TRBV27 with TRBJ1-4; TRBD1 is a possible D gene (6 bases). Germline CDR1 reads MNHEY; CDR2 reads SMNVEV (reference sequence). CDR3 length equals 16 residues. V was clipped by 7 bases and J by 1 base, with 16 bases between them. The entire variable domain, with the rest obtained from reference TRBV27 and TRBJ1-4, is as follows: EAQVTQNPRYLITVTGKKLTVTCSQNMNHEYMSWYRQDPGLGLRQIYYSMNVEVTDKGDVPEGYKVSRKEKRNFPLILESPSPNQTSLYFCASKPRDTETNEKLFFGSGTQLSVL.

This chain links TRBV9 with TRBJ2-2, with 11 bases aligning to TRBD2. CDR3 length: 17 residues. V lost 6 bases to trimming and J lost 5 bases; unmatched junction nucleotides: 12. CDR1 is SGDLS, CDR2 YYNGEE, per germline. Here the CDR3 reads CASNQLAGARGTGELFF. The CDR3 DNA reads as TGTGCCAGCAACCAACTAGCGGGGGCTCGAGGGACCGGGGAGCTGTTTTTT.

This clone has a single count. The genes are TRBV30 and TRBJ2-5, with 9 bases lining up with TRBD1. The CDR3 has 11 residues. Germline V gives CDR1 GTSNPN, CDR2 SVGIG (reference sequence). V was clipped by 4 bases and J by 12 bases; unmatched bases: 6. Written as DNA, the CDR3 is TGTGCCTGGAATCCGGGACAGGGAAAGTACTTC. This encodes CAWNPGQGKYF.

The J gene is TRBJ2-7, the V gene TRBV5-1; 11 bases line up with TRBD2. Germline V gives CDR1 SGHRS, CDR2 YFSETQ. The V segment lost 4 bases and the J segment 2 bases; nucleotides outside the gene matches: 8. The CDR3 consists of 16 residues. The CDR3 DNA is TGCGCCAGCAGCGCTGACCTAGCGGGGGGTACCTACGAGCAGTACTTC. It codes for CASSADLAGGTYEQYF.

This clone was recorded once. This chain connects TRBV10-1 to TRBJ1-1; unclear D gene. V lost 5 bases to trimming and J lost 3 bases, with 16 bases between them. Germline lookup yields CDR1 WNHNN and CDR2 SYGVQD (reference sequence). CDR3 size: 15 residues. In DNA, the CDR3 is TGCGCCAGCAGTAACCGAAAAGGCCGGGACACTGAAGCTTTCTTT. Its protein product is CASSNRKGRDTEAFF.

This sequence joins TRBV19 and TRBJ1-1, with a possible D match to TRBD1 (5 bases). The CDR3 length is 16 residues. Trimming removed 3 bases from V and 1 base from J, with 15 bases in between. Germline V gene lookup returns CDR1 LNHDA and CDR2 SQIVND (reference sequence). The CDR3 sequence is CASSILSTTGNTEAFF. The CDR3 bases are TGTGCCAGTAGTATCCTATCCACCACAGGGAACACTGAAGCTTTCTTT.

The V call is TRBV11-2, the J call TRBJ2-3; TRBD2 is a possible D gene (6 bases). This CDR3 has 15 amino acids. Germline V CDR1 and CDR2: SGHAT, FQNNGV. Trimming removed 1 base from V and 0 bases from J, with 8 bases in between. The CDR3 DNA follows: TGTGCCAGCAGCTTAGGGGGACTGAGCACAGATACGCAGTATTTT. This translates into CASSLGGLSTDTQYF.

V gene TRBV29-1 combines with J gene TRBJ2-1; no definite D call. There are 14 residues in the CDR3. V lost 7 bases and J 8 bases, leaving 21 bases between the germline ends. From germline, CDR1 is SQVTM and CDR2 ANQGSEA. The DNA of the CDR3 is TGCAGCGGTGATCTTAGACCGGGTGACGATGAGCAGTTCTTC. Protein product: CSGDLRPGDDEQFF.

The J gene is TRBJ1-6, the V gene TRBV7-2; no reliable D call. V was clipped by 2 bases and J by 7 bases, with 9 bases between them. The germline V gene has CDR1 SGHTA and CDR2 FQGNSA. This CDR3 spans 14 amino acids. In nucleotides, the CDR3 is TGTGCCAGCAGCTTACGTCGGAGCAATTCACCCCTCCACTTT. Translated, it gives CASSLRRSNSPLHF.

The CDR3 DNA is TGTGCCAGCAGCCCCCTAGGGGGGGCGGATGAGCAGTTCTTC. It encodes CASSPLGGADEQFF. The chain recombines TRBV4-2 with TRBJ2-1; TRBD2 might be the D (7 bases). The V gene lost 4 bases and the J gene lost 8 bases, with 15 bases spanning the gap. This CDR3 has 14 residues. Germline V gives CDR1 LGHNA, CDR2 YNFKEQ.

The chain recombines TRBV7-9 with TRBJ1-5, with 8 bases fitting TRBD1. V lost 2 bases, J lost 5 bases, and 2 bases stayed unmatched. Germline V CDR1 and CDR2: SEHNR, FQNEAQ (reference sequence). The CDR3 is 14 residues long. CDR3 bases: TGTGCCAGCAGCTTAAAGGACAGGGATCAGCCCCAGCATTTT. Translation: CASSLKDRDQPQHF.

V and J are TRBV7-9 and TRBJ2-1, with 14 bases fitting TRBD2. Trimming at V came to 3 bases and at J to 10 bases, leaving 5 bases not matched to a gene. Germline CDR1 and CDR2: SEHNR and FQNEAQ (reference sequence). The CDR3 runs to 15 residues. CDR3 sequence: CASSLGLAGDGEQFF. The DNA of the CDR3 is TGTGCCAGCAGCTTGGGACTAGCGGGAGACGGAGAGCAGTTCTTC.